This T cell receptor (beta chain) was captured in a study of radiotherapy plus CTLA-4 blockade in lung cancer. Study-wide context: An objective response was seen in 15% to 20% of patients, and disease control in 30% to 35%. Study-wide findings and caveats: It was early blood T cell clone dynamics, with interferon-beta, that reportedly best predicted response. Tumor-derived TCR clones expanded in blood after radiotherapy plus ipilimumab.

This clone was seen a single time. Its specificity is unknown. The method was immunoSEQ multiplex PCR; TCRdb's version includes in-frame clones alone and lacks a portion of them. Of about 28,000 clones listed, 65% to 80% are singletons. Ipilimumab-mediated CTLA-4 blockade plus focal radiation was given to patients having chemo-refractory metastatic non-small-cell lung cancer. Germline CDR1 and CDR2: SGHAT and FQNNGV. The CDR3 has 17 amino acids. Trimming stripped 1 base from V and 6 bases from J, with 21 bases between. V usage is TRBV11-2 and J usage is TRBJ1-2; no reliable D call. The material sequenced was peripheral blood, taken from a patient treated with radiotherapy plus ipilimumab. The TCR comes from a human donor with non-small cell lung cancer who had stable disease on radiotherapy plus ipilimumab. For the CDR3, the DNA is TGTGCCAGCAGCTTAGTAGGCAGTCTTACGTTCGATCATGGCTACACCTTC. Amino acid sequence: CASSLVGSLTFDHGYTF.